This paragraph covers one T cell receptor beta chain sequence. Its antigen is still unknown. This record comes from a study of T-cell memory formation after mild COVID-19. Overall study: The TCR clusters were mostly specific to one donor. Study results and caveats: Memory from before infection featured some responding clones, which suggests cross-reactive memory joined.

This CDR3 spans 13 amino acids. TCRdb re-called the 5' RACE reads with MiXCR, one entry per CDR3 protein. This repertoire shows just under 550,000 distinct CDR3 sequences, approximately 20% found once; its top ten account for approximately 13%. The sample taken for sequencing was PBMCs or a T cell subset sorted from them (not recorded which). The rearrangement joins TRBV21-1 to TRBJ2-5. TRBV21-1 is flagged as a pseudogene. This TCR came from an adult woman who had mild COVID-19 (a few samples of this study predate the infection). Cell type and time point are not known. The CDR3 region is CATSWDYQETQYF. The CDR3 DNA follows: TGTGCCACCTCTTGGGATTACCAAGAGACCCAGTACTTC.